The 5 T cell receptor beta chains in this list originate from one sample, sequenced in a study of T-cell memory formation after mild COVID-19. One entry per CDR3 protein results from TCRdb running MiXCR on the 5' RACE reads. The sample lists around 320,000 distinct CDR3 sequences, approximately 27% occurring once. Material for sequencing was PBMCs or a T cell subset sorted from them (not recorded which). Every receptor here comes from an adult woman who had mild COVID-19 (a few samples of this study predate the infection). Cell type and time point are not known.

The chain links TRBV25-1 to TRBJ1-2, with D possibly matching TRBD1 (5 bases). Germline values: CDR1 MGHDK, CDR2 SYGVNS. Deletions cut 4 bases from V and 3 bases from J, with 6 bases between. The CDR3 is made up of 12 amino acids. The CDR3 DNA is TGTGCCAGCAGTGCAGGGTACTATGGCTACACCTTC. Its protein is CASSAGYYGYTF.

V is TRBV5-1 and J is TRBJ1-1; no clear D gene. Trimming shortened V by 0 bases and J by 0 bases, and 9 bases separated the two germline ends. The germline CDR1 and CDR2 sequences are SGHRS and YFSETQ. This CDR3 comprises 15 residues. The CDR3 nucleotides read TGCGCCAGCAGCTTGGCTCCCGGGGTGAACACTGAAGCTTTCTTT. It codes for CASSLAPGVNTEAFF.

The CDR3 sequence is CASSLRAGHTDTQYF. The CDR3 bases are TGTGCCAGCAGCTTACGGGCGGGGCACACAGATACGCAGTATTTT. The chain uses TRBV7-9 and TRBJ2-3; tentative D call: TRBD2 (6 bases). V lost 2 bases, J lost 2 bases, and 11 bases lay in between. The germline V gene encodes CDR1 SEHNR and CDR2 FQNEAQ (reference sequence). This CDR3 comprises 15 residues.

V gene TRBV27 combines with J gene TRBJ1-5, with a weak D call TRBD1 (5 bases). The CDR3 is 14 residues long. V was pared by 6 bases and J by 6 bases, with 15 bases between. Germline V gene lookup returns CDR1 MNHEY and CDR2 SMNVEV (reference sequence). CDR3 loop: CASSSRGGTQPQHF. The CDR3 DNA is TGTGCCAGCAGCTCACGGGGGGGGACTCAGCCCCAGCATTTT.

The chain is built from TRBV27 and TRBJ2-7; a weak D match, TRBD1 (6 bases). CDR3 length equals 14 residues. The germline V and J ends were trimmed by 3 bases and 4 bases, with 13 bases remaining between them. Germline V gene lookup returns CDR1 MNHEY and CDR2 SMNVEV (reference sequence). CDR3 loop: CASSFLGARYEQYF. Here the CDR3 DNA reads TGTGCCAGCAGTTTTTTGGGGGCGCGGTACGAGCAGTACTTC.